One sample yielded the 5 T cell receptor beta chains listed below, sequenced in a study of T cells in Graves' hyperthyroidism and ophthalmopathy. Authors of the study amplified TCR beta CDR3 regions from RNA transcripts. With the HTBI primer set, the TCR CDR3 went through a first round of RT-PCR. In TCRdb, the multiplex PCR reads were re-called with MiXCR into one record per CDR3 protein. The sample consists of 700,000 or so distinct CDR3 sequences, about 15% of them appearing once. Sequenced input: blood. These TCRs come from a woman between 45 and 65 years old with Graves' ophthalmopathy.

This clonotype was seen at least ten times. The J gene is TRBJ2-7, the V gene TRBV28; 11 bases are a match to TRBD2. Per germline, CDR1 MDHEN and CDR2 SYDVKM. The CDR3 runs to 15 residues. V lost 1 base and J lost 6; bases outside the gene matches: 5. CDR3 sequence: CASSLLLAGAIEQYF. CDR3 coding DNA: TGTGCCAGCAGTTTATTACTAGCGGGAGCCATCGAGCAGTACTTC.

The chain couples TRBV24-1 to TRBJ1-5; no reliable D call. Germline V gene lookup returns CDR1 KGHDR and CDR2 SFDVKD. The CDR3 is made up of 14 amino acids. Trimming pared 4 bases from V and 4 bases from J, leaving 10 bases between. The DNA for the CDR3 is TGTGCCACCAGTGAGTCGGGCCAAAATCAGCCCCAGCATTTT. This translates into CATSESGQNQPQHF.

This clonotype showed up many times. The CDR3 coding sequence is TGTGCCAGCAGTGAGTACAGGAGAAGGGATGAGCAGTTCTTC. Encoded protein: CASSEYRRRDEQFF. The gene calls are TRBV2 and TRBJ2-1; possibly TRBD1 for D (5 bases). Trimming cost V 3 bases and J 8 bases, with 14 bases left between them. Germline-derived CDR1 and CDR2 are SNHLY and FYNNEI. The length of the CDR3 is 14 residues. Full variable domain (remainder filled in from reference TRBV2 and TRBJ2-1): EPEVTQTPSHQVTQMGQEVILRCVPISNHLYFYWYRQILGQKVEFLVSFYNNEISEKSEIFDDQFSVERPDGSNFTLKIRSTKLEDSAMYFCASSEYRRRDEQFFGPGTRLTVL.

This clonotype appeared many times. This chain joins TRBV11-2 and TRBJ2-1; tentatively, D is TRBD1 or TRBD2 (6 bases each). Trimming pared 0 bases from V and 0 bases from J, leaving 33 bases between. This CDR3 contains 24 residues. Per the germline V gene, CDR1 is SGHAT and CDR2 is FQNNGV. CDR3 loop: CASSLDMDGTRDRPGLSSYNEQFF. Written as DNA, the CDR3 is TGTGCCAGCAGCTTAGATATGGACGGAACCCGAGACAGGCCGGGACTTAGCTCCTACAATGAGCAGTTCTTC.

CDR3 sequence (DNA): TGTGCCAGCAGTTTATGGGTCGACACCGGGACTAGCGGGAGAGTGAATACGCAGTATTTT. Translation: CASSLWVDTGTSGRVNTQYF. The V gene is TRBV28, the J gene TRBJ2-3, with 14 bases aligning to TRBD2. The CDR3 totals 20 residues. Looked up from germline, CDR1 is MDHEN and CDR2 is SYDVKM. The V gene end was trimmed by 0 bases and the J gene end by 7 bases; junction bases not matched to a gene: 15.